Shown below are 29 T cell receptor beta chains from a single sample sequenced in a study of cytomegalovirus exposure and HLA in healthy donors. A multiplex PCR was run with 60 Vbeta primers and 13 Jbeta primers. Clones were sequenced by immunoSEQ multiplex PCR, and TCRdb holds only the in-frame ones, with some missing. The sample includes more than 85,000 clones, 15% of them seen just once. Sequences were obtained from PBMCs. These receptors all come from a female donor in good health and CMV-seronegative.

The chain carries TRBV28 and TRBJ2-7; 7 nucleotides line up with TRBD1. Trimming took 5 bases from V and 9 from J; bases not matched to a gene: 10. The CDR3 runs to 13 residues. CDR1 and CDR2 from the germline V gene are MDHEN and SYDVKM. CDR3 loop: CASSPWKGALQYF. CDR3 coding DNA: TGTGCCAGCAGTCCTTGGAAGGGGGCATTGCAGTACTTC.

The CDR3 DNA sequence: TGCAGCTCCGCCGGGGGGTCGAACACTGAAGCTTTCTTT. Its protein product is CSSAGGSNTEAFF. The genes are TRBV29-1 and TRBJ1-1, with D perhaps TRBD1 (5 bases). Germline values: CDR1 SQVTM, CDR2 ANQGSEA. The CDR3 has 13 amino acids. V lost 8 bases, J lost 1 base, and 14 bases lay in between.

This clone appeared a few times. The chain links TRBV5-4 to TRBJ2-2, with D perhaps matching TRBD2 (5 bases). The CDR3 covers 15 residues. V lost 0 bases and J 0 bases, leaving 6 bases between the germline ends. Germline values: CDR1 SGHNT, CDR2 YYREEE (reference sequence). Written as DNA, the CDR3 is TGTGCCAGCAGCTTGGCCGGGGCGAACACCGGGGAGCTGTTTTTT. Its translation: CASSLAGANTGELFF.

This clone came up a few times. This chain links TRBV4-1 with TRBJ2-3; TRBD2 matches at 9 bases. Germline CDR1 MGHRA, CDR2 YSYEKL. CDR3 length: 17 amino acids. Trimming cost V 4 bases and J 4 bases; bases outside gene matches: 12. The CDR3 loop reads CASSPLFQQRGADTQYF. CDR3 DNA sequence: TGCGCCAGCAGCCCCCTCTTTCAGCAGCGGGGGGCAGATACGCAGTATTTT.

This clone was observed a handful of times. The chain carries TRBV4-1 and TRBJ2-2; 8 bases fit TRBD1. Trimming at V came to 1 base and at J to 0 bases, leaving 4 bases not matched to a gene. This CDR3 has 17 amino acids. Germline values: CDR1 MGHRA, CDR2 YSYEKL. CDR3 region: CASSQASDRANTGELFF. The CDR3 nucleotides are TGCGCCAGCAGCCAAGCCTCGGACAGGGCGAACACCGGGGAGCTGTTTTTT.

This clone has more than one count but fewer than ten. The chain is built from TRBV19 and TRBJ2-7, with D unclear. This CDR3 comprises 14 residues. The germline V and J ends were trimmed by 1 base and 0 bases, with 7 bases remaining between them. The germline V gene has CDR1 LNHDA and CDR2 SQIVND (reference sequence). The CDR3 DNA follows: TGTGCCAGTAGTATAGGTTCTAGCTCCTACGAGCAGTACTTC. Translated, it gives CASSIGSSSYEQYF.

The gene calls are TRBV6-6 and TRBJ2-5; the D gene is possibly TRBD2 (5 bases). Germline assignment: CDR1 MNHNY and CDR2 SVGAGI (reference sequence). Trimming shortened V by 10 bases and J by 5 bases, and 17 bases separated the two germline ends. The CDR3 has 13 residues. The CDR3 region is CATKGSPGETQYF. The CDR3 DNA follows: TGTGCCACCAAGGGCTCTCCGGGGGAGACCCAGTACTTC.

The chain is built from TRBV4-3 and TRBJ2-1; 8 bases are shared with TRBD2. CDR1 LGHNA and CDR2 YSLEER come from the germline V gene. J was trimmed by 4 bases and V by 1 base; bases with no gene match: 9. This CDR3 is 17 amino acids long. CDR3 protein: CASSQGGGTRRYNEQFF. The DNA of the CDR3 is TGCGCCAGCAGCCAAGGTGGGGGGACTAGAAGATACAATGAGCAGTTCTTC.

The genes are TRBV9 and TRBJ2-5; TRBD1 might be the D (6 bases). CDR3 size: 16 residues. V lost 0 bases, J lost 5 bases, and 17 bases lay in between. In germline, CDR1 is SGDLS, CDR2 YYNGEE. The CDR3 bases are TGTGCCAGCAGCGTAGCGGGCGGGTCTAGGGGGGAGACCCAGTACTTC. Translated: CASSVAGGSRGETQYF.

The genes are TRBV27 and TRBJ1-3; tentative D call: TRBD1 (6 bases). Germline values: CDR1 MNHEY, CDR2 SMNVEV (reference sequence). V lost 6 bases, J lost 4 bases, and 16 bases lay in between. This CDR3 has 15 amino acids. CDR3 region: CASSLRQGRGNTIYF. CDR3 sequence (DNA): TGTGCCAGCAGCTTGAGGCAGGGGCGAGGAAACACCATATATTTT.

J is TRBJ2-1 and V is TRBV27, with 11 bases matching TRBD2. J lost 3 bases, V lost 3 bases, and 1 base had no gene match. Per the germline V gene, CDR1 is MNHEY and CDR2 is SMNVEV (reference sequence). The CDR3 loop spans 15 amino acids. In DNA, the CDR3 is TGTGCCAGCAGTTTCACTAGCGGGAGCTACAATGAGCAGTTCTTC. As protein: CASSFTSGSYNEQFF.

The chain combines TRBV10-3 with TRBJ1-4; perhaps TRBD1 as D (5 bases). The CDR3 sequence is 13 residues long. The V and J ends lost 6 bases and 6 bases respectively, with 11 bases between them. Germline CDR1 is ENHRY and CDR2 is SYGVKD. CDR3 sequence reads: CAIRDTMDEKLFF. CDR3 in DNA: TGTGCCATCAGGGACACGATGGATGAAAAACTGTTTTTT.

Here the CDR3 reads CASSLITSGSETQYF. CDR3 nucleotides: TGTGCCAGCAGCTTGATCACTAGCGGGAGCGAGACCCAGTACTTC. J is TRBJ2-5 and V is TRBV11-2; 11 bases are a match to TRBD2. The CDR3 has 15 amino acids. CDR1 is SGHAT, CDR2 FQNNGV, per germline. V was clipped by 3 bases and J by 5 bases; unmatched bases: 5.

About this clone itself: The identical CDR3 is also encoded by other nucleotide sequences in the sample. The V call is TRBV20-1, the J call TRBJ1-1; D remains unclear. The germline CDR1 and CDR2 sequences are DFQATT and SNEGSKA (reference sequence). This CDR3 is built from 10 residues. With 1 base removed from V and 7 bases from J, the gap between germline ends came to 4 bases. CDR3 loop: CSARGHEAFF. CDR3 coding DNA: TGCAGTGCTAGAGGGCATGAAGCTTTCTTT.

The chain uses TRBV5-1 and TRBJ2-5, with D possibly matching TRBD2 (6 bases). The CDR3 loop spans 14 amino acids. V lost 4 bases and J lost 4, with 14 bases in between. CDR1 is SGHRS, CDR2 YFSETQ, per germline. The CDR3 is CASSLVGGRETQYF. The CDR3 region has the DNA TGCGCCAGCAGCCTGGTTGGAGGGAGAGAGACCCAGTACTTC.

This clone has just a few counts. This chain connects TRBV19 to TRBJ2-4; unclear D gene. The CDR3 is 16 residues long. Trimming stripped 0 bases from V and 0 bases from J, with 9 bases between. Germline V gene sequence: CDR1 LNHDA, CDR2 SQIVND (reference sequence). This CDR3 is CASSIDLGGAKNIQYF. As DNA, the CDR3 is TGTGCCAGTAGTATAGATCTTGGCGGAGCCAAAAACATTCAGTACTTC. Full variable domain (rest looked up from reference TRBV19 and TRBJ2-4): DGGITQSPKYLFRKEGQNVTLSCEQNLNHDAMYWYRQDPGQGLRLIYYSQIVNDFQKGDIAEGYSVSREKKESFPLTVTSAQKNPTAFYLCASSIDLGGAKNIQYFGAGTRLSVL.

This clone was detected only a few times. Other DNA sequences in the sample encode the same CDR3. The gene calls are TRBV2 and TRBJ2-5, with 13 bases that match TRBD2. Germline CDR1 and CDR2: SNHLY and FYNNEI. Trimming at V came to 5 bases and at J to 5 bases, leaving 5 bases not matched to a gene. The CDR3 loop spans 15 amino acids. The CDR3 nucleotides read TGTGCCAGCAGTCGGACTAGCGGGAGAGGGGAGACCCAGTACTTC. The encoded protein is CASSRTSGRGETQYF.

The CDR3 DNA reads TGTGCCTGGAGGGGAGCGCCTAACTATGGCTACACCTTC. This sequence encodes CAWRGAPNYGYTF. This rearrangement joins TRBV30 to TRBJ1-2, with D uncertain. Germline V gene sequence: CDR1 GTSNPN, CDR2 SVGIG (reference sequence). There are 13 residues in the CDR3. The V end was cut by 3 bases, the J end by 0 bases, with 8 bases between.

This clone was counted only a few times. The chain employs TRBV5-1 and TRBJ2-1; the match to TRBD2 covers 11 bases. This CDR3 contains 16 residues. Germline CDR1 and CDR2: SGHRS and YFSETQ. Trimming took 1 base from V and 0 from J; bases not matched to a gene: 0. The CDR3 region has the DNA TGCGCCAGCAGCTTGACTAGCGGGGGCTCCTACAATGAGCAGTTCTTC. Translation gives CASSLTSGGSYNEQFF. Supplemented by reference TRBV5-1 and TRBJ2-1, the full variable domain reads KAGVTQTPRYLIKTRGQQVTLSCSPISGHRSVSWYQQTPGQGLQFLFEYFSETQRNKGNFPGRFSGRQFSNSRSEMNVSTLELGDSALYLCASSLTSGGSYNEQFFGPGTRLTVL.

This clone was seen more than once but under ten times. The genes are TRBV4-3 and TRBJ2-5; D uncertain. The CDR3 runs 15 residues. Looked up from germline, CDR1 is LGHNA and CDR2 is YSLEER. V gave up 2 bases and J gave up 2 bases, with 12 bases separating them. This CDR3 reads CASSQYRLTQETQYF. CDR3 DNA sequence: TGCGCCAGCAGCCAATATCGGTTAACTCAAGAGACCCAGTACTTC.

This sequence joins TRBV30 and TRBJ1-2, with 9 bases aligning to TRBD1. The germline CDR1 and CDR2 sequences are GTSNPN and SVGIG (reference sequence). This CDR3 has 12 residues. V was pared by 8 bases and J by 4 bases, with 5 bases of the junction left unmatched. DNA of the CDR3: TGTGCCCGGGACAGGGTCGGCTATGGCTACACCTTC. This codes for CARDRVGYGYTF.

The CDR3 region is CASSQDPDSSYGYTF. DNA of the CDR3: TGCGCCAGCAGCCAAGACCCGGACAGTTCGTATGGCTACACCTTC. The chain employs TRBV4-3 and TRBJ1-2; D possibly corresponds to TRBD1 (6 bases). V was shortened by 0 bases and J by 5 bases, with 13 bases between the two germline ends. This CDR3 is built from 15 residues. Germline CDR1 and CDR2: LGHNA and YSLEER.

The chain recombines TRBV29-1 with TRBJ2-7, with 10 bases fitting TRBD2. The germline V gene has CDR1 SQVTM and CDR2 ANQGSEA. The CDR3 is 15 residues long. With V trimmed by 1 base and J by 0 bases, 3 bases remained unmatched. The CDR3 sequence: CSVEATSGHSYEQYF. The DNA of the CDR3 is TGCAGCGTTGAAGCGACTAGCGGGCACTCCTACGAGCAGTACTTC.

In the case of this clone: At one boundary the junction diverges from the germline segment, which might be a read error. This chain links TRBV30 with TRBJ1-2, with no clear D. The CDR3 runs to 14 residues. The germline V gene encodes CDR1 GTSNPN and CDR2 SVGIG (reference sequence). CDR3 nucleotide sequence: TGTGCCTGGAGTAGCGTCGAGGGTGGGTATGGCTACTCCTTC. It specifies CAWSSVEGGYGYSF.

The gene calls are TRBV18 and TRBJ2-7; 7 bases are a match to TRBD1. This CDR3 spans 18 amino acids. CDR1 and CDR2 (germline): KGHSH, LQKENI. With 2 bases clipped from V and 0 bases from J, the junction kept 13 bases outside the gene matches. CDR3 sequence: CASSPTGSPGQYSYEQYF. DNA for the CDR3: TGTGCCAGCTCACCAACCGGAAGCCCGGGACAGTACTCCTACGAGCAGTACTTC.

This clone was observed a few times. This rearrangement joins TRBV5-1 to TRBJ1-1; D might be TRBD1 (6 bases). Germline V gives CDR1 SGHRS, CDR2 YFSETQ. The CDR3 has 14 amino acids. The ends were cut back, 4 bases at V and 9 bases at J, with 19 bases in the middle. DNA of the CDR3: TGCGCCAGCAGCCCGTCCGGGACATTCGCTAAAGCTTTCTTT. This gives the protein CASSPSGTFAKAFF.

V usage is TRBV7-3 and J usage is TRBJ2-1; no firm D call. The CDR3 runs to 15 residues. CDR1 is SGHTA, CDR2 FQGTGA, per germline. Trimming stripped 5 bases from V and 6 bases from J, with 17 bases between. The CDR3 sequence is CASSPKLVPGNEQFF. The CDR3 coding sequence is TGTGCCAGCAGCCCCAAGTTGGTCCCGGGCAATGAGCAGTTCTTC.

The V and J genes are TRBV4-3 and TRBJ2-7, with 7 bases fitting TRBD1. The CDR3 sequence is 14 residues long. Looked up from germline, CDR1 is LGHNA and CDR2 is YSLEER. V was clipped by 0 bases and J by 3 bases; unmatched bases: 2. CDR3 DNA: TGCGCCAGCAGCCAAGATACAGGGGACTACGAGCAGTACTTC. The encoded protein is CASSQDTGDYEQYF.

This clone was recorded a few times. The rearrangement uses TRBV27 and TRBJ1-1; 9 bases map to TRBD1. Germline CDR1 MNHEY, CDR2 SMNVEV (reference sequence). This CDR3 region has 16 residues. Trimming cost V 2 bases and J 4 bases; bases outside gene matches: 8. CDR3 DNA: TGTGCCAGCAGTTTAACCGGGACAGGGTATGGCACTGAAGCTTTCTTT. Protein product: CASSLTGTGYGTEAFF.